The next 3 T cell receptor beta chains were all read from a single sample in a study of Ad26.COV2.S vaccination and SARS-CoV-2 variants. Profiled with immunoSEQ multiplex PCR; TCRdb holds only in-frame clones, not every one. The sample carries about 420,000 clones, around 89% recorded once. Treatment indicated: approximately 18 received Ad26.COV2.S at low or high dose, single or two shots; a few received placebo; per-sample allocation not given. The study sampled participants on day 63 after the first vaccine or placebo injection. The sequencing here drew on peripheral blood, taken in a trial of Ad26.COV2.S vaccine versus placebo. These receptors came from a person between 18 and 65 years old who received the Ad26.COV2.S COVID-19 vaccine or a placebo.

This sequence joins TRBV5-6 and TRBJ2-3; 12 bases are shared with TRBD1. Unmatched junction bases numbered 9, after V lost 4 bases and J lost 3 bases. This CDR3 is built from 17 residues. Germline lookup yields CDR1 SGHDT and CDR2 YYEEEE. The DNA of the CDR3 is TGTGCCAGCAGCGGGGGACAGGGGGCTTGGGGAACAGATACGCAGTATTTT. It codes for CASSGGQGAWGTDTQYF.

In this sample, this clone turned up once. J is TRBJ1-5 and V is TRBV6-5; D gene unclear. CDR3 length: 14 amino acids. CDR1 and CDR2 from the germline V gene are MNHEY and SVGAGI. V gave up 2 bases and J gave up 4 bases, with 9 bases separating them. The CDR3 DNA reads TGTGCCAGCAGTTACCTCGCCGGTAATCAGCCCCAGCATTTT. It codes for CASSYLAGNQPQHF.

The chain joins TRBV7-3 to TRBJ2-2; the D gene is possibly TRBD2 (5 bases). This CDR3 spans 14 amino acids. CDR1 SGHTA and CDR2 FQGTGA come from the germline V gene. The V end lost 0 bases, the J end lost 6 bases, and 8 bases lay between the germline ends. CDR3 in DNA: TGTGCCAGCAGCTTAACTTCGGGATCCGGGGAGCTGTTTTTT. Translating gives CASSLTSGSGELFF.